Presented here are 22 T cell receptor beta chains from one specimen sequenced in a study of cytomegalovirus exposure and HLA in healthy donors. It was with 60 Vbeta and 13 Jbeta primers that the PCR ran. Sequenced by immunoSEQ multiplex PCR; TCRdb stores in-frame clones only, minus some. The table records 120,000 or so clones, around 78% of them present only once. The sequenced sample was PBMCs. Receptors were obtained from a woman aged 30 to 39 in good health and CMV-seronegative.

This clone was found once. The CDR3 reads CASSPGTSGIREQYF. In nucleotides, the CDR3 is TGTGCCAGCAGCCCAGGGACTAGCGGGATCCGCGAGCAGTACTTC. The chain carries TRBV9 and TRBJ2-7, with 13 nucleotides matching TRBD2. The V and J ends lost 4 bases and 6 bases, in that order; junction bases with no gene match: 7. The CDR3 covers 15 residues. Germline CDR1 SGDLS, CDR2 YYNGEE.

CDR3 DNA sequence: TGTGCCAGCGGTGTCGACCGCGAACAGGTTAGCAATCAGCCCCAGCATTTT. Amino acid sequence: CASGVDREQVSNQPQHF. V usage is TRBV2 and J usage is TRBJ1-5, with D maybe TRBD1 (5 bases). Looked up from germline, CDR1 is SNHLY and CDR2 is FYNNEI. Trimming removed 8 bases at V and 0 bases at J, with 20 bases between. The CDR3 length is 17 residues.

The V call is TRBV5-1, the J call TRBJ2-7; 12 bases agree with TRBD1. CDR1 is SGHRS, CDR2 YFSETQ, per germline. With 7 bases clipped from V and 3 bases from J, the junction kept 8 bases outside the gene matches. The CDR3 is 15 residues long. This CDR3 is CASGTGGGGNYEQYF. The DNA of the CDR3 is TGCGCCAGCGGGACAGGGGGCGGTGGCAACTACGAGCAGTACTTC.

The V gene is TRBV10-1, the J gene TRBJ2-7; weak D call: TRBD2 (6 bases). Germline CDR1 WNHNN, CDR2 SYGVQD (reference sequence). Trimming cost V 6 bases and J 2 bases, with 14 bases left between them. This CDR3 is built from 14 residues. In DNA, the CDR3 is TGCGCCAGCAGCGGTACGACTAGGACCTACGAGCAGTACTTC. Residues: CASSGTTRTYEQYF.

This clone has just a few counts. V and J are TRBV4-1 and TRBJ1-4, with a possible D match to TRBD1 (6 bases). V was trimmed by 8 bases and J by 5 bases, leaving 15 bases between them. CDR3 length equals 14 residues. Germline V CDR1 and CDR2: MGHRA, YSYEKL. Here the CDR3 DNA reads TGCGCCAGCGCTTGGACACAGGGAAATGAAAAACTGTTTTTT. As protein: CASAWTQGNEKLFF.

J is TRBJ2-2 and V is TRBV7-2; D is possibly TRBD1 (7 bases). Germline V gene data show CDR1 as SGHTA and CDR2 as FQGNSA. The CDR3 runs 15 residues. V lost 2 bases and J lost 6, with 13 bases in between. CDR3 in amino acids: CASSLRRGDPGELFF. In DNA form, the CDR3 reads TGTGCCAGCAGCTTACGCAGGGGGGACCCCGGGGAGCTGTTTTTT. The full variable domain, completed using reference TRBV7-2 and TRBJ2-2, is GAGVSQSPSNKVTEKGKDVELRCDPISGHTALYWYRQSLGQGLEFLIYFQGNSAPDKSGLPSDRFSAERTGGSVSTLTIQRTQQEDSAVYLCASSLRRGDPGELFFGEGSRLTVL.

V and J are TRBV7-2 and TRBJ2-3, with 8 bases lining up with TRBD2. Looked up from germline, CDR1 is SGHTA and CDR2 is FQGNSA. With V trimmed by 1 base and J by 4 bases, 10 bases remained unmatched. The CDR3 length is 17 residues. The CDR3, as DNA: TGTGCCAGCAGCTTAGAAACCGGGGGGGCCCAGGCAGATACGCAGTATTTT. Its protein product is CASSLETGGAQADTQYF.

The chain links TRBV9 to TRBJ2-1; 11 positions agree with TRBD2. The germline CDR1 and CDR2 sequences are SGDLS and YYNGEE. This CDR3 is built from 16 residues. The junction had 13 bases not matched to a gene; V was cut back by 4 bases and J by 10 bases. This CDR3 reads CASSMTSGKDFAEQFF. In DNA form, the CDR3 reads TGTGCCAGCAGCATGACTAGCGGGAAAGATTTCGCCGAGCAGTTCTTC. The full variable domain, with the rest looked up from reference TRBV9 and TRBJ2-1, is DSGVTQTPKHLITATGQRVTLRCSPRSGDLSVYWYQQSLDQGLQFLIQYYNGEERAKGNILERFSAQQFPDLHSELNLSSLELGDSALYFCASSMTSGKDFAEQFFGPGTRLTVL.

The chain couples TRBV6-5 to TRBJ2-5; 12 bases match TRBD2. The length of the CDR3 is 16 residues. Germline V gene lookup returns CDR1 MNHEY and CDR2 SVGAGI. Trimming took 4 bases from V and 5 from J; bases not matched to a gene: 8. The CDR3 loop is CASSSLAGGPVETQYF. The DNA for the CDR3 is TGTGCCAGCAGTTCGCTAGCGGGAGGGCCAGTCGAGACCCAGTACTTC.

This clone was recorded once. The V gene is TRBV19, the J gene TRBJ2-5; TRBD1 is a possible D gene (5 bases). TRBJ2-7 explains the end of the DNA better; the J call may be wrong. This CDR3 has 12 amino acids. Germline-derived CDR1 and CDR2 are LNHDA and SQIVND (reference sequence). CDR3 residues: CATSGAAYEQYF. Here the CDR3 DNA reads TGTGCCACCTCTGGGGCCGCCTACGAGCAGTACTTC.

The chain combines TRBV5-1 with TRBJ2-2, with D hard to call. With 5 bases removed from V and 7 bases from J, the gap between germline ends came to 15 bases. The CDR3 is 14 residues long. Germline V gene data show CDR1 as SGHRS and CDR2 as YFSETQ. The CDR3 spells CASSLPHSLGELFF. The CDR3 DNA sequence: TGCGCCAGCAGTCTCCCGCACTCCCTCGGGGAGCTGTTTTTT.

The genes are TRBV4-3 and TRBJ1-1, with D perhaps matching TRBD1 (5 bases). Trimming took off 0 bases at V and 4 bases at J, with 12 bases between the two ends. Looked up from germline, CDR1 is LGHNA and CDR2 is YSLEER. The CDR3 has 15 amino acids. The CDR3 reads CASSQDGGVGTEAFF. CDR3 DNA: TGCGCCAGCAGCCAAGATGGAGGGGTCGGCACTGAAGCTTTCTTT.

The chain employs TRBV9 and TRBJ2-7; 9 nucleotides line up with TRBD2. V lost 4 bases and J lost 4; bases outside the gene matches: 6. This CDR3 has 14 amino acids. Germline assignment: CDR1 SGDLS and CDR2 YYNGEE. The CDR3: CASSISGSDYEQYF. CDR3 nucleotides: TGTGCCAGCAGCATTAGCGGGAGTGATTACGAGCAGTACTTC.

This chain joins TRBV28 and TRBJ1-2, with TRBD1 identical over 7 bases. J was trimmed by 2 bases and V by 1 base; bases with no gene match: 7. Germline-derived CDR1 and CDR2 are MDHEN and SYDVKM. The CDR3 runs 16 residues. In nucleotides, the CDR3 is TGTGCCAGCAGTTTATCACAGGGGTTGAAAAACTATGGCTACACCTTC. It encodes CASSLSQGLKNYGYTF.

In DNA form, the CDR3 reads TGTGCCAGCAGCCGAGCACCGGGACAGGGAGGCTATGGCTACACCTTC. It encodes CASSRAPGQGGYGYTF. The chain employs TRBV4-2 and TRBJ1-2; 9 positions match TRBD1. The V segment lost 4 bases and the J segment 4 bases; nucleotides outside the gene matches: 10. In germline, CDR1 is LGHNA, CDR2 YNFKEQ. There are 16 residues in the CDR3.

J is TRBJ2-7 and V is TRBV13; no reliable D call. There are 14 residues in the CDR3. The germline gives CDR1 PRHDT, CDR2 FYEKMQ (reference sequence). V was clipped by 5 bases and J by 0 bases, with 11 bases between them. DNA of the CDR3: TGTGCCAGCAGCCCCAGGCGAGTCTCCTACGAGCAGTACTTC. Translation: CASSPRRVSYEQYF.

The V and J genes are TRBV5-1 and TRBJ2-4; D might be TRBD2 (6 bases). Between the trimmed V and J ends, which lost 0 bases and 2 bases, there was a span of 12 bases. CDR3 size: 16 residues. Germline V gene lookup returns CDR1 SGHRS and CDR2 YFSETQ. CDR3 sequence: CASSLGSGTSKNIQYF. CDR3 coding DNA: TGCGCCAGCAGCTTGGGGTCCGGGACTTCCAAAAACATTCAGTACTTC.

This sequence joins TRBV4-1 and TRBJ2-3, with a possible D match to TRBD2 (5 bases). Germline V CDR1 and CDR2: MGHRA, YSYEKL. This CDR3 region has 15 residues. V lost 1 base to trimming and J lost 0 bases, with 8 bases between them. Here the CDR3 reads CASSQVGVSTDTQYF. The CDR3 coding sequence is TGCGCCAGCAGCCAAGTCGGGGTTAGCACAGATACGCAGTATTTT.

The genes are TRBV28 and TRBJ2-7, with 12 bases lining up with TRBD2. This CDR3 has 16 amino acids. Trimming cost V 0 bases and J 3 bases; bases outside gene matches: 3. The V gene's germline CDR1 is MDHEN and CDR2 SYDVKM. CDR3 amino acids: CASSLWTSGRGYEQYF. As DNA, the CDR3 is TGTGCCAGCAGTTTATGGACTAGCGGGAGAGGCTACGAGCAGTACTTC.

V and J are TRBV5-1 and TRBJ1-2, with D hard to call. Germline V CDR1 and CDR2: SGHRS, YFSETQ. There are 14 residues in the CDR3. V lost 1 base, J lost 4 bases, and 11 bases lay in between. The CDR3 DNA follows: TGCGCCAGCAGCTTGTCACCAGACATCTATGGCTACACCTTC. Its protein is CASSLSPDIYGYTF.

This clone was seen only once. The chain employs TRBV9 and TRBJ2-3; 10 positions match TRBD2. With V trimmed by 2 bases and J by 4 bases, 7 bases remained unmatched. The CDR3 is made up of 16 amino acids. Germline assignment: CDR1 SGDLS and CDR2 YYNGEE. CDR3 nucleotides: TGTGCCAGCAGCGTTAGGACTAGCGGCCAGTCAGATACGCAGTATTTT. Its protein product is CASSVRTSGQSDTQYF.

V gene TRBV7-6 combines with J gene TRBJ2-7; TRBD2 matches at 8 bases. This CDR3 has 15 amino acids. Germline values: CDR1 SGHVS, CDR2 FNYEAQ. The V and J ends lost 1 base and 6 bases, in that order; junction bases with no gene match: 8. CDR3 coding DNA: TGTGCCAGCAGCTTAGGGGGGGTAGCGGGAATCGAGCAGTACTTC. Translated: CASSLGGVAGIEQYF.